This T cell receptor (beta chain) stems from a study of coeliac disease. Background on the study: Coeliac patients had newly diagnosed active disease, refractory type I disease, or gluten-free diet control.

The CDR3 has 17 residues. Germline V gene data show CDR1 as SGHTA and CDR2 as FQGNSA. Trimming stripped 5 bases from V and 1 base from J, with 19 bases between. Here immunoSEQ multiplex PCR was the method, and the copy in TCRdb shows in-frame clones only, minus some. Seen here are several thousand clones, approximately 59% observed once, and the top ten hold 15% to 25%. Study outcomes and limitations: Control samples showed higher TRB and TRG clonality than intraepithelial and lamina propria samples in active celiac disease.

As for this clone: Antigen specificity is unknown.

The sequence derives from a man between 60 and 70 years old with celiac disease on a gluten-free diet. The chain carries TRBV7-2 and TRBJ2-3; perhaps TRBD2 as D (6 bases). The sequenced material came from lymphocytes from the gut lamina propria. The CDR3 reads CASSPYLGGMGTDTQYF. In nucleotides, the CDR3 is TGTGCCAGCAGCCCTTATTTGGGGGGAATGGGCACAGATACGCAGTATTTT.